The 12 T cell receptor beta chains presented below share a single source sample, sequenced in a study of cytotoxic CD8 clonotypes in ibrutinib-treated CLL. Assay: immunoSEQ multiplex PCR; the TCRdb copy retains only in-frame clones and omits some. This table has fewer than 45,000 clones, 49% appearing once. Sample: PBMCs, taken before ibrutinib treatment. The receptors were gathered from a human donor with chronic lymphocytic leukemia.

This clone has just a few counts. J is TRBJ1-2 and V is TRBV19; TRBD1 might be the D (6 bases). The CDR3 length is 14 residues. V lost 3 bases to trimming and J lost 2 bases, with 10 bases between them. The germline CDR1 and CDR2 sequences are LNHDA and SQIVND (reference sequence). The CDR3, as DNA: TGTGCCAGTAGTATGGGACAACGAAACTATGGCTACACCTTC. Encoded protein: CASSMGQRNYGYTF.

CDR3 bases: TGTGCCAGCACCCCACGGGGAGGACTGCGCAGAGATACGCAGTATTTT. The encoded protein is CASTPRGGLRRDTQYF. The chain employs TRBV27 and TRBJ2-3; D perhaps matches TRBD2 (6 bases). Per germline, CDR1 MNHEY and CDR2 SMNVEV (reference sequence). The CDR3 extends over 16 amino acids. Trimming removed 7 bases from V and 5 bases from J, with 22 bases in between.

The rearrangement links TRBV28 to TRBJ1-2; a weak D match, TRBD1 (6 bases). The germline V gene encodes CDR1 MDHEN and CDR2 SYDVKM. V was clipped by 3 bases and J by 8 bases, with 7 bases between them. The CDR3 consists of 11 residues. The CDR3 nucleotides are TGTGCCAGCAGTTTGGGGGGCGGCTACACCTTC. Its translation: CASSLGGGYTF.

Points on this clone: A junction boundary mismatches the germline segment, possibly from a read error. V is TRBV7-8 and J is TRBJ1-1, with D possibly matching TRBD1 (6 bases). CDR1 is SGHVS, CDR2 FQNEAQ, per germline. The CDR3 consists of 13 residues. CDR3 region: CASSLVTGTGAFF. The CDR3 nucleotides are TGTGCCAGCAGCTTAGTGACAGGTACTGGAGCTTTCTTT.

This clone was observed a single time. This chain uses TRBV5-1 with TRBJ2-5; the match to TRBD2 covers 10 bases. Germline-derived CDR1 and CDR2 are SGHRS and YFSETQ. V lost 2 bases and J lost 4; bases outside the gene matches: 5. This CDR3 spans 15 amino acids. CDR3 in DNA: TGCGCCAGCAGCTTCAGCGGGGGGGCCGGAGAGACCCAGTACTTC. Translating it yields CASSFSGGAGETQYF.

The CDR3: CASSQALDSFNEQFF. DNA of the CDR3: TGTGCCAGCAGCCAAGCCCTTGACTCATTCAATGAGCAGTTCTTC. This chain uses TRBV14 with TRBJ2-1; D uncertain. With 1 base removed from V and 6 bases from J, the gap between germline ends came to 13 bases. This CDR3 region has 15 residues. The V gene's germline CDR1 is SGHDN and CDR2 FVKESK.

This clone showed up just a few times. Here the CDR3 DNA reads TGTGCCAGCAAGCACGGGACAGCCTCTGCACCTCAAGAGACCCAGTACTTC. It yields the protein CASKHGTASAPQETQYF. The chain combines TRBV11-1 with TRBJ2-5; 7 bases are a match to TRBD1. The V gene's germline CDR1 is SGHAT and CDR2 FQDESV (reference sequence). CDR3 length equals 17 residues. The ends lost 7 bases at V and 2 bases at J; junction bases unmatched: 16.

This clone appeared a few times. CDR3 protein: CASSVGVESSNQPQHF. CDR3 DNA sequence: TGTGCCAGCAGCGTAGGCGTAGAGTCTAGCAATCAGCCCCAGCATTTT. The chain has TRBV9 and TRBJ1-5; the D is unclear. The V end lost 0 bases, the J end lost 0 bases, and 10 bases lay between the germline ends. Germline lookup yields CDR1 SGDLS and CDR2 YYNGEE. There are 16 residues in the CDR3.

The V gene is TRBV7-2, the J gene TRBJ2-5; D is unclear. The V gene lost 3 bases and the J gene lost 4 bases, with 3 bases spanning the gap. This CDR3 is 11 amino acids long. CDR1 and CDR2 from the germline V gene are SGHTA and FQGNSA. CDR3 coding DNA: TGTGCCAGCAGCTTCCGAGAGACCCAGTACTTC. This translates into CASSFRETQYF.

The chain combines TRBV15 with TRBJ1-1; weak D call: TRBD1 (6 bases). CDR1 is LNHNV and CDR2 is YYDKDF in the germline V gene (reference sequence). The CDR3 runs to 16 residues. The V gene lost 8 bases and the J gene lost 1 base, with 20 bases spanning the gap. The CDR3 loop is CATGSGGLGGNTEAFF. Written as DNA, the CDR3 is TGTGCCACCGGCTCCGGCGGGTTAGGGGGGAACACTGAAGCTTTCTTT.

This clone was picked up a small number of times. The chain has TRBV11-2 and TRBJ2-5; 11 bases are a match to TRBD1. The germline gives CDR1 SGHAT, CDR2 FQNNGV. V dropped 4 bases and J dropped 3; count of bases not matched to a gene: 7. CDR3 length: 16 amino acids. The CDR3 spells CASSWTGGWGKETQYF. CDR3 nucleotide sequence: TGTGCCAGCAGCTGGACAGGGGGCTGGGGGAAAGAGACCCAGTACTTC.

The gene calls are TRBV30 and TRBJ1-1; perhaps TRBD1 as D (5 bases). V lost 6 bases and J lost 6, with 8 bases in between. Germline V gene data show CDR1 as GTSNPN and CDR2 as SVGIG (reference sequence). This CDR3 has 10 amino acids. The DNA of the CDR3 is TGTGCCTGCTGGGGCGCTGAAGCTTTCTTT. Its translation is CACWGAEAFF.